These 9 T cell receptor beta chains originate from one sample sequenced in a study of PD-L1 blockade in urothelial cancer. Time point defined: pretreatment peripheral blood. Method: immunoSEQ multiplex PCR; TCRdb's copy keeps in-frame clones and lacks some. Of 50,000 or so clones in the sample, 70% to 90% were seen once. The specimen comprised PBMCs, sampled around atezolizumab (anti-PD-L1) treatment. The origin of the receptors is a man aged 55 to 70 with urothelial cancer.

V usage is TRBV29-1 and J usage is TRBJ2-1; TRBD1 agrees at 9 bases. The CDR3 covers 17 residues. V was pared by 3 bases and J by 0 bases, with 9 bases of the junction left unmatched. Germline CDR1 reads SQVTM; CDR2 reads ANQGSEA. CDR3 sequence reads: CSVDTQTGGYSYNEQFF. The DNA of the CDR3 is TGCAGCGTTGATACTCAAACAGGGGGCTACTCCTACAATGAGCAGTTCTTC.

The V call is TRBV7-2, the J call TRBJ1-4; 7 bases are a match to TRBD1. Germline V CDR1 and CDR2: SGHTA, FQGNSA. The CDR3 has 14 residues. Germline trimming cut 1 base from V and 5 bases from J; bases unmatched to any gene: 1. CDR3: CASSLGQGNEKLFF. Here the CDR3 DNA reads TGTGCCAGCAGCTTAGGACAGGGAAATGAAAAACTGTTTTTT. Variable domain in full (rest from reference TRBV7-2 and TRBJ1-4): GAGVSQSPSNKVTEKGKDVELRCDPISGHTALYWYRQSLGQGLEFLIYFQGNSAPDKSGLPSDRFSAERTGGSVSTLTIQRTQQEDSAVYLCASSLGQGNEKLFFGSGTQLSVL.

The gene calls are TRBV28 and TRBJ2-2; 9 bases align to TRBD1. Germline V gene sequence: CDR1 MDHEN, CDR2 SYDVKM. After removal of 6 bases from V and 4 bases from J, the junction contained 3 bases not matched to a gene. The CDR3 runs 14 residues. In nucleotides, the CDR3 is TGTGCCAGCAGAGAGACAGGGGGCACCGGGGAGCTGTTTTTT. Translating gives CASRETGGTGELFF.

The chain recombines TRBV7-2 with TRBJ1-5; 8 positions match TRBD1. Germline trimming cut 5 bases from V and 6 bases from J; bases unmatched to any gene: 9. CDR1 SGHTA and CDR2 FQGNSA come from the germline V gene. The CDR3 covers 15 residues. CDR3 coding DNA: TGTGCCAGCAGCCGGTGGCAGGGGGCTCCTCAGCCCCAGCATTTT. Its translation: CASSRWQGAPQPQHF.

The chain joins TRBV12-5 to TRBJ2-3, with 7 positions matching TRBD2. Germline CDR1 LGHNT, CDR2 FRNRAP. Losses at the gene ends were 5 bases for V and 0 bases for J; bases not matched to a gene: 14. The CDR3 runs 18 residues. Here the CDR3 reads CASGPNDGRASSTDTQYF. The DNA for the CDR3 is TGTGCTAGTGGTCCCAATGATGGGAGGGCCTCAAGCACAGATACGCAGTATTTT.

The gene calls are TRBV10-3 and TRBJ1-1; TRBD1 is a possible D gene (6 bases). V lost 6 bases, J lost 10 bases, and 21 bases lay in between. The CDR3 runs to 14 residues. CDR1 is ENHRY and CDR2 is SYGVKD in the germline V gene. CDR3 in DNA: TGTGCCATCAGGGGCGAGACAGGCTCTCCGGGAGCTTTCTTT. Its translation is CAIRGETGSPGAFF.

The chain links TRBV6-4 to TRBJ2-3, with D perhaps matching TRBD2 (6 bases). The CDR3 is 14 residues long. V was pared by 2 bases and J by 2 bases, with 8 bases between. The V gene's germline CDR1 is MRHNA and CDR2 SNTAGT. The CDR3 reads CASSDGRDTDTQYF. The CDR3 nucleotides read TGTGCCAGCAGTGACGGGCGGGACACAGATACGCAGTATTTT.

The chain couples TRBV30 to TRBJ1-1, with D perhaps matching TRBD1 (6 bases). Trimming stripped 1 base from V and 0 bases from J, with 9 bases between. Germline V lookup: CDR1 GTSNPN, CDR2 SVGIG (reference sequence). The length of the CDR3 is 14 residues. In nucleotides, the CDR3 is TGTGCCTGGAGTGCCGGACAGTTGAACACTGAAGCTTTCTTT. This codes for CAWSAGQLNTEAFF.

This chain connects TRBV25-1 to TRBJ1-2, with TRBD1 as a possible D gene (5 bases). The CDR3 has 12 amino acids. CDR1 is MGHDK and CDR2 is SYGVNS in the germline V gene. The germline V and J ends were trimmed by 5 bases and 7 bases, with 11 bases remaining between them. Here the CDR3 reads CASSSGFVGYTF. CDR3 coding DNA: TGTGCCAGCAGTTCAGGGTTTGTTGGCTACACCTTC.